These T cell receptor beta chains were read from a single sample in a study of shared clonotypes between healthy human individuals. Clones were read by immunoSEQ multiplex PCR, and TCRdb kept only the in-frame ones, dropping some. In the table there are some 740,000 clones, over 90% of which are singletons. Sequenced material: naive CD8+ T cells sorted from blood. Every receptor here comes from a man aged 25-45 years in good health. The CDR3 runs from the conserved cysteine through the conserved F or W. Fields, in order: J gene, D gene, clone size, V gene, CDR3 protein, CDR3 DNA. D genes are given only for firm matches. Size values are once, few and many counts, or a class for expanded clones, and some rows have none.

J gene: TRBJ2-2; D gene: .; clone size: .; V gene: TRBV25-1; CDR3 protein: CASSEGSGELFF; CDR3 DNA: TGTGCCAGCAGTGAAGGGTCCGGGGAGCTGTTTTTT
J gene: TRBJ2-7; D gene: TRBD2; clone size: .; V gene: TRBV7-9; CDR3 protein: CASRSGTSSYEQYF; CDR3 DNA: TGTGCCAGCAGATCCGGGACTAGTTCCTACGAGCAGTACTTC
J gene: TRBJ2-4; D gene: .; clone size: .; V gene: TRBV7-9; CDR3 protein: CASSLAGSVKNIQYF; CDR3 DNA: TGTGCCAGCAGCTTAGCGGGATCCGTCAAAAACATTCAGTACTTC
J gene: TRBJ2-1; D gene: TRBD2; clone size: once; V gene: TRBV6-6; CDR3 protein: CASSYLLAVYNEQFF; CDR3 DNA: TGTGCCAGCAGTTACCTACTAGCGGTTTACAATGAGCAGTTCTTC
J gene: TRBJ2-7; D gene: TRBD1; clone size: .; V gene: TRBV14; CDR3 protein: CASSPSSTGAYEQYF; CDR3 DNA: TGTGCCAGCAGCCCTAGTTCGACAGGGGCCTACGAGCAGTACTTC
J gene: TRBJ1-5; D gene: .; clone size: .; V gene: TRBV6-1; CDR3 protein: CATVAGIQGQHF; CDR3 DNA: TGTGCCACCGTCGCCGGGATCCAGGGCCAGCATTTT
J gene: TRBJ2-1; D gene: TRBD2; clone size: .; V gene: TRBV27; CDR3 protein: CASSLLNPSGNEQFF; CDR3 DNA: TGTGCCAGCAGTTTATTGAACCCTAGCGGCAATGAGCAGTTCTTC
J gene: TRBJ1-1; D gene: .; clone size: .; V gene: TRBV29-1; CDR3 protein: CSVGFADRIEAFF; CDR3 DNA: TGCAGCGTTGGTTTCGCAGATCGAATTGAAGCTTTCTTT
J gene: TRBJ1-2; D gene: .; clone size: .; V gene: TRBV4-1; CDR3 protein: CASSQVAGGYGYTF; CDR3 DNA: TGCGCCAGCAGCCAAGTGGCGGGGGGCTATGGCTACACCTTC
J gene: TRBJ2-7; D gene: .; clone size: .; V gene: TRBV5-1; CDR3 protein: CASSETSGAYEQYF; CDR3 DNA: TGCGCCAGCAGCGAGACTAGTGGGGCCTACGAGCAGTACTTC
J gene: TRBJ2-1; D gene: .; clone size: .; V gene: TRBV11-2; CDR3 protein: CASSLPTGEQFF; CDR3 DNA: TGTGCCAGCAGCTTACCAACCGGTGAGCAGTTCTTC
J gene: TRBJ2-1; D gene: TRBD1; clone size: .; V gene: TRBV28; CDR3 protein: CASSLGDREFFF; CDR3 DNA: TGTGCCAGCAGCCTGGGGGACAGGGAGTTCTTCTTC
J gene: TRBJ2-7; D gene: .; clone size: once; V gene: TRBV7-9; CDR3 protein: CASSLDSFGGLESYEQYF; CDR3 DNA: TGTGCCAGCAGCCTAGATAGTTTTGGGGGGCTTGAGTCCTACGAGCAGTACTTC
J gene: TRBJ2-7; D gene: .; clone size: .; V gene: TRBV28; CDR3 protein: CASSFRQESYEQYF; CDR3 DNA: TGTGCCAGCAGTTTCCGGCAGGAAAGCTACGAGCAGTACTTC
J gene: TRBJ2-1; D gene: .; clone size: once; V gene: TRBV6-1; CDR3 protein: CASSEGQNLYNEQFF; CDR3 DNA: TGTGCCAGCAGTGAAGGACAAAACCTCTACAATGAGCAGTTCTTC
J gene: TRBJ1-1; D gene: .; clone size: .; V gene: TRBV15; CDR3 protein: CATSNLGAPEAFF; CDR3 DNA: TGTGCCACCAGCAACTTAGGGGCCCCTGAAGCTTTCTTT
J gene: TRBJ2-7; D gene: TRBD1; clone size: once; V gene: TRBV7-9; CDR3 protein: CASSSGTGPSYEQYF; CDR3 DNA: TGTGCCAGCAGTTCCGGGACAGGGCCCTCCTACGAGCAGTACTTC
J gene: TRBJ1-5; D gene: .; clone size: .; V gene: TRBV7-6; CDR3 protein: CASSLGGARDQPQHF; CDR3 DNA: TGTGCCAGCAGCTTAGGAGGGGCTAGGGATCAGCCCCAGCATTTT
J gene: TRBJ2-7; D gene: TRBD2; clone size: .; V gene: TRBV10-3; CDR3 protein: CAISEGDYPYEQYF; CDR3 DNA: TGTGCCATCAGTGAGGGGGACTATCCCTACGAGCAGTACTTC
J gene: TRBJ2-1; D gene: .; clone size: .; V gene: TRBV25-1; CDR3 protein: CASSGSLGRQTNEQFF; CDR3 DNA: TGTGCCAGCAGTGGTTCTTTAGGCAGACAGACCAATGAGCAGTTCTTC
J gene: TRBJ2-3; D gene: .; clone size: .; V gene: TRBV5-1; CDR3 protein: CASSLPHSKNTDTQYF; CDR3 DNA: TGCGCCAGCAGCTTGCCGCATTCAAAAAACACAGATACGCAGTATTTT
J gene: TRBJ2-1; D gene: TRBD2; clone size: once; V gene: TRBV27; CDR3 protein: CASSRGGSYNEQFF; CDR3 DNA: TGTGCCAGCAGCCGCGGGGGGTCCTACAATGAGCAGTTCTTC
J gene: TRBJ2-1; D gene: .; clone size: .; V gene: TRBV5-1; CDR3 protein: CASSLWDNEQFF; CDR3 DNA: TGCGCCAGCAGCTTGTGGGACAATGAGCAGTTCTTC
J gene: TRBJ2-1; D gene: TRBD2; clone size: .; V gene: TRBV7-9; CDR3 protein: CASSNRGGSSYNEQFF; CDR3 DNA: TGTGCCAGCAGTAACCGGGGCGGGAGCTCCTACAATGAGCAGTTCTTC